These T cell receptor beta chains were read from a single sample in a study of cytomegalovirus exposure and HLA in healthy donors. Produced via immunoSEQ multiplex PCR; TCRdb's table is partial and in-frame only. Here the sample spans approximately 110,000 clones, roughly 73% being singletons. The specimen was PBMCs. These TCRs come from a man aged 55 to 70 in good health and CMV-seropositive. The CDR3 runs from the conserved cysteine through the conserved F or W. Each record gives: V gene, J gene, D gene, clone size, CDR3 protein. The D gene is left open where the match is weak. For some rows the clone size is stated as once, few or many, or as a class when expanded; others skip it.

>TRBV7-7|TRBJ2-1|TRBD1|few
CASSPGTGGEQFF
>TRBV30|TRBJ2-3|TRBD2|.
CAWSAGSGGTDTQYF
>TRBV30|TRBJ2-5|TRBD1|.
CAWSIRNRGPGETQYF
>TRBV10-1|TRBJ2-2|TRBD1|.
CASSGATGRNTGELFF
>TRBV11-2|TRBJ2-3|.|few
CASSFGPGTYTDTQYF
>TRBV2|TRBJ1-2|.|.
CASSKDGEGLDYGYTF
>TRBV6-5|TRBJ1-1|.|.
CASSLGRGTEAFF
>TRBV11-3|TRBJ1-6|.|.
CASSLSLDSPLHF
>TRBV5-6|TRBJ1-1|.|.
CASSFNGMNTEAFF
>TRBV9|TRBJ2-1|.|few
CASSVSGSDSNEQFF
>TRBV7-3|TRBJ2-2|TRBD2|.
CASSALAGLNTGELFF
>TRBV10-2|TRBJ1-2|.|.
CASSESRFGKRGRPGYTF
>TRBV28|TRBJ1-1|.|few
CASSLFGGRRLNTEAFF
>TRBV28|TRBJ1-5|TRBD1|.
CASSTGQAHDQPQHF